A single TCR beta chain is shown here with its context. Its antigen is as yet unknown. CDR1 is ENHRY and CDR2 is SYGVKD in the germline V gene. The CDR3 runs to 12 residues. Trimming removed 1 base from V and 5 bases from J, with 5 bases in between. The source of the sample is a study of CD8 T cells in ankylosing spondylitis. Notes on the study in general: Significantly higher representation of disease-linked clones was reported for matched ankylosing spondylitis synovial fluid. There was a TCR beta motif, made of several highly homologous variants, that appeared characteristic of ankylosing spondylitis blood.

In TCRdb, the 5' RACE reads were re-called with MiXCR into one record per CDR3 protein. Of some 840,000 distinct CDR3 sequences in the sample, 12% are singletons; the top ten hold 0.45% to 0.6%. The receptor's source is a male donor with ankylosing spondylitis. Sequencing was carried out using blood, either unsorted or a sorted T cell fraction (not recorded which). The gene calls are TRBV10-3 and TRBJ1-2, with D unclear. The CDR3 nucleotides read TGTGCCATCAGTGAGTACAGATATGGCTACACCTTC. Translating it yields CAISEYRYGYTF.